A selection of T cell receptor beta chains follows, all from one sample in a study of T cell responses to AZD1222 COVID-19 vaccine. Repertoires were generated with immunoSEQ multiplex PCR, while TCRdb's copy carries only in-frame clones and drops some. Of 50,000 or so clones in the sample, over 75% are singletons; the top ten hold over 4%. The material sequenced was peripheral blood, taken 28 days after the second AZD1222 dose. Receptors originate from an adult who received the AZD1222 COVID-19 vaccine. Each CDR3 is given without its conserved first and last residue.

TRBJ1-5 TRBV18 ASSPGSNQPQH
TRBJ1-4 TRBV13 ASSLGQGLGVTEKLF
TRBJ2-3 TRBV4-3 ASSQGVASTDTQY
TRBJ2-7 TRBV9 ASSLQGNYEQY
TRBJ1-6 TRBV12-5 ASGLVLQTGPALH
TRBJ2-1 TRBV19 ASSMRAGIEQF
TRBJ2-1 TRBV18 ASSPKGGQRGNEQF
TRBJ2-7 TRBV5-1 ASSPNKVTSGSYEQY
TRBJ2-7 TRBV19 ASSIAGTGFYEQY
TRBJ2-7 TRBV7-6 ASSPSGTGDYEQY
TRBJ1-1 TRBV7-9 ASSATNTEAF
TRBJ2-4 TRBV4-2 ASSQGARRDLAKNIQY
TRBJ1-5 TRBV18 ASSPANSNQPQH
TRBJ2-1 TRBV28 ASSSLREGSNEQF
TRBJ1-1 TRBV7-8 ASSLAWGMNTEAF
TRBJ2-5 TRBV10-1 ASSEGSLAGARETQY
TRBJ2-7 TRBV10-3 AILQGASYEQY
TRBJ2-2 TRBV7-3 ASSLLLGGELF
TRBJ1-2 TRBV5-4 ASSFRTAANYGYT
TRBJ2-1 TRBV7-2 ASSPGLAGRREQF
TRBJ2-4 TRBV28 ASSPSGTGLRGAKNIQY
TRBJ2-1 TRBV10-2 ASSPLAGGYNEQF
TRBJ1-1 TRBV7-2 ASSLQKNTEAF
TRBJ1-4 TRBV2 ASEGQQGASEKLF
TRBJ2-1 TRBV3-1/TRBV3-2 ASSHRGAGEQF
TRBJ1-2 TRBV5-6 ASSLGVALGGGYT
TRBJ2-7 TRBV6-6 ASSSRQSEQY
TRBJ1-2 TRBV29-1 SVVVPVNYGYT
TRBJ2-7 TRBV11-2 ASSRGQDYEQY
TRBJ2-7 TRBV12-3/TRBV12-4 ASSGDNSYEQY
TRBJ1-2 TRBV19 ASSTQYGYT
TRBJ1-2 TRBV7-9 ASSFDSQGGGYT
TRBJ2-7 TRBV7-6 ASSSRGPGQGIVEQY
TRBJ2-7 TRBV2 ASRRGIEQY
TRBJ2-5 TRBV12-5 ASARGGETQY
TRBJ1-6 TRBV18 ASSPQGAYNSPLH
TRBJ1-2 TRBV18 ASSPPGAVGGYT
TRBJ2-5 TRBV7-2 ASSAWTGETQY
TRBJ1-1 TRBV28 ASRTGGGDTEAF
TRBJ1-6 TRBV27 ASSIHPPGGPNSPLH
TRBJ2-2 TRBV28 ASASTGELF